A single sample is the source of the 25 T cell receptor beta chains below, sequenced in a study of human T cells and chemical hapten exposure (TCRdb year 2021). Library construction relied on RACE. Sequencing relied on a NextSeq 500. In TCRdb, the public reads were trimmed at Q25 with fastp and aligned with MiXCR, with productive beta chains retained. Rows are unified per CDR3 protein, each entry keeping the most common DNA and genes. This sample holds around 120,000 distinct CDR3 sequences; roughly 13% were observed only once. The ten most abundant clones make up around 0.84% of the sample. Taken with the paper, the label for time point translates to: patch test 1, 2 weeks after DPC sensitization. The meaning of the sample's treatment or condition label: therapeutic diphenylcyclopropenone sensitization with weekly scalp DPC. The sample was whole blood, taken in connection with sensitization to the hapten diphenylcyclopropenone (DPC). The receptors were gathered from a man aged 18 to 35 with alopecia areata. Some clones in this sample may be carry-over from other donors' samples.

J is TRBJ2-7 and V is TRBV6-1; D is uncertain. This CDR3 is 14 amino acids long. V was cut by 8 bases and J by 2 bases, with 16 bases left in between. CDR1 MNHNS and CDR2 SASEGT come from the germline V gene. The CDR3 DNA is TGTGCCAGCGGAAAAGAGACGGGCCCCTACGAGCAGTACGTC. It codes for CASGKETGPYEQYV.

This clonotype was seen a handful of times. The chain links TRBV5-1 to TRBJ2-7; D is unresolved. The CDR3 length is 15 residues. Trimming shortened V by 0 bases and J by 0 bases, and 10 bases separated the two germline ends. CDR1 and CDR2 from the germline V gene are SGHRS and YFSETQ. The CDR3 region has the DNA TGCGCCAGCAGCTTGGGTCCGATGGGCTCCTACGAGCAGTACTTC. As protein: CASSLGPMGSYEQYF.

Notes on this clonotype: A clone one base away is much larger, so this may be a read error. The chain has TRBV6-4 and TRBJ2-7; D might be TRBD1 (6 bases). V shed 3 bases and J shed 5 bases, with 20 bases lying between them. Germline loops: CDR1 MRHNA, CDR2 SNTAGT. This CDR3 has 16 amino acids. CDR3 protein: CASSEGPGHGADEQYF. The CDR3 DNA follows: TGTGCCAGCAGTGAGGGGCCGGGACATGGGGCCGACGAGCAGTACTTC.

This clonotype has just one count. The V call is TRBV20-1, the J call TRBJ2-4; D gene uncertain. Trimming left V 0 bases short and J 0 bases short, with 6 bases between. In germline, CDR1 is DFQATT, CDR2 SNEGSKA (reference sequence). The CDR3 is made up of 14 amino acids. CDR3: CSARDPSAKNIQYF. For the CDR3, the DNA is TGCAGTGCTAGAGATCCCTCAGCCAAAAACATTCAGTACTTC.

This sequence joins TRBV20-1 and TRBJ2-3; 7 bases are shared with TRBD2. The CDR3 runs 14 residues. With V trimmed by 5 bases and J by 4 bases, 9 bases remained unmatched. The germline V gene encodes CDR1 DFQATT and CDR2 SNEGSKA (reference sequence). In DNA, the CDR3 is TGCAGTGCTCAGGACGGCCGGGAGGCAGATACGCAGTATTTT. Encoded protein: CSAQDGREADTQYF.

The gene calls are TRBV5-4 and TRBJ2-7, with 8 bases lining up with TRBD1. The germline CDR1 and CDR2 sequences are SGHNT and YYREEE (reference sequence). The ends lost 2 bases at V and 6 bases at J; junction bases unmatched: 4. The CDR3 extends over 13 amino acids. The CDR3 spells CASSLQGGREQYV. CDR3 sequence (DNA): TGTGCCAGCAGCTTACAGGGGGGACGCGAGCAGTACGTC.

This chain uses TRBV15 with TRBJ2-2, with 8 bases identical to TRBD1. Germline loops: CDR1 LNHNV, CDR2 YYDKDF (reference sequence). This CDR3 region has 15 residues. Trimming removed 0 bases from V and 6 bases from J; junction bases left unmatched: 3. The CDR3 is CATSRDQGAAGELFF. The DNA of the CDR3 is TGTGCCACCAGCAGAGATCAGGGGGCGGCCGGGGAGCTGTTTTTT.

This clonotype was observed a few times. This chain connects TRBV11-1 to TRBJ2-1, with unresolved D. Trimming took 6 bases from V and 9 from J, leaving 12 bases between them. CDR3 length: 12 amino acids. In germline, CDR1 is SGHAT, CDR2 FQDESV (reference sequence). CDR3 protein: CASSSSSGEQFF. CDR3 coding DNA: TGTGCCAGCAGTTCATCCAGTGGTGAGCAGTTCTTC.

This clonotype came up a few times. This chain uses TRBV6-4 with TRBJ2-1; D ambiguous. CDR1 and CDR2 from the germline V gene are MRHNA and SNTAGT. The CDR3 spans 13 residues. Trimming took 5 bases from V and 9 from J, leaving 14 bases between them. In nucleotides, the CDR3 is TGTGCCAGCAGTCCCCGTGAGACGGGTGAGCAGTTCTTC. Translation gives CASSPRETGEQFF.

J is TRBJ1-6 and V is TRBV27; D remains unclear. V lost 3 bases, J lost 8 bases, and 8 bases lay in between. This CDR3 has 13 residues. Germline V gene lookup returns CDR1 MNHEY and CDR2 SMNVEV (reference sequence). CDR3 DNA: TGTGCCAGCAGTTTTAAGGGAGATTCACCCCTCCACTTT. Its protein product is CASSFKGDSPLHF.

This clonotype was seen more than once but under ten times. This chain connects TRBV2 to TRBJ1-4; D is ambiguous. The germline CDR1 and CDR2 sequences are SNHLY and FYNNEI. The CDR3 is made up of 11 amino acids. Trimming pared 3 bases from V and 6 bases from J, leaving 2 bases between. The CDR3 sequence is CASSDDEKLFF. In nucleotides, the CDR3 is TGTGCCAGCAGTGATGATGAAAAACTGTTTTTT.

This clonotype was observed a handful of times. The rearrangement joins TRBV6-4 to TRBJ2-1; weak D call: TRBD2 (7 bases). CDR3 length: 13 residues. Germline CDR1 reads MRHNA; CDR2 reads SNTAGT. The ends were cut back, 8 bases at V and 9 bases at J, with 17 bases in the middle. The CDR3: CASSLGGGREQFF. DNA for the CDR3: TGTGCCAGCTCCCTGGGGGGGGGCCGTGAGCAGTTCTTC.

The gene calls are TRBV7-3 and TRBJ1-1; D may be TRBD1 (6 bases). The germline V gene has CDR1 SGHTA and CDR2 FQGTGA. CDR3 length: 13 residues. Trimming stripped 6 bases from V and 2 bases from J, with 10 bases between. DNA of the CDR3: TGTGCCAGCAGTGAGGGGGTAAACACTGAAGCTTTCTTT. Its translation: CASSEGVNTEAFF.

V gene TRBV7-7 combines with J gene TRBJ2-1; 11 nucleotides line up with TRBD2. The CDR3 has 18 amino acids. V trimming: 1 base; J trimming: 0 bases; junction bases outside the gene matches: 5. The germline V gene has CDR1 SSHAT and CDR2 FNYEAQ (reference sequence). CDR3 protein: CASSLVGTSGSSYNEQFF. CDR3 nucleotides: TGTGCCAGCAGCTTAGTAGGGACTAGCGGAAGCTCCTACAATGAGCAGTTCTTC.

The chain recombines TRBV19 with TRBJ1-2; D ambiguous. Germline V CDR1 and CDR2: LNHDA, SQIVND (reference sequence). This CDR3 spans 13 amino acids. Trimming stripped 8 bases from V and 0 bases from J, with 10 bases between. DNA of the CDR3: TGTGCCAGTGTCACCGGAGCTAACTATGGCTACACCTTC. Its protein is CASVTGANYGYTF.

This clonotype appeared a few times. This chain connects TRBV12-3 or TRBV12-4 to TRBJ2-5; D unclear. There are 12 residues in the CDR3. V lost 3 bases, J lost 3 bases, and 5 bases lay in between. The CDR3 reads CASSLAKETQYF. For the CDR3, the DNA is TGTGCCAGCAGTTTGGCCAAAGAGACCCAGTACTTC.

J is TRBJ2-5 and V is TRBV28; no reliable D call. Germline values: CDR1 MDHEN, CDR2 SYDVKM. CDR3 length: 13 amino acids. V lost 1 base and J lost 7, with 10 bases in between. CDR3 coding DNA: TGTGCCAGCAGTTTATTCCCGAAGGGGACCCAGTACTTC. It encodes CASSLFPKGTQYF.

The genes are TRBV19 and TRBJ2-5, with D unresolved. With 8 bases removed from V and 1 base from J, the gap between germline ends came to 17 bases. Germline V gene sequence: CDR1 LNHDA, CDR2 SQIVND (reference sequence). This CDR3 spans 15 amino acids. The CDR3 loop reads CASRLSSVPQETQYF. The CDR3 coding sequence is TGTGCCAGTCGATTATCCTCGGTCCCCCAAGAGACCCAGTACTTC.

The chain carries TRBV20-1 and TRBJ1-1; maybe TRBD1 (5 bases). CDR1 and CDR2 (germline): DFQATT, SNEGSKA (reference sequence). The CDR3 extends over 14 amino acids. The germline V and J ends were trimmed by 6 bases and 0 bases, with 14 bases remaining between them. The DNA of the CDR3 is TGCAGTGCGTCCGGGACGGTAATGAACACTGAAGCTTTCTTT. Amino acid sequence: CSASGTVMNTEAFF.

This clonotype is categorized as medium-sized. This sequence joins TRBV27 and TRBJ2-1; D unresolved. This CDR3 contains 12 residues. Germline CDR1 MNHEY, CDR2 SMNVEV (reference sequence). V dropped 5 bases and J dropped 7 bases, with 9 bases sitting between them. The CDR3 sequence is CASSLLGNEQFF. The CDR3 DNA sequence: TGTGCCAGCAGTCTGTTGGGGAATGAGCAGTTCTTC.

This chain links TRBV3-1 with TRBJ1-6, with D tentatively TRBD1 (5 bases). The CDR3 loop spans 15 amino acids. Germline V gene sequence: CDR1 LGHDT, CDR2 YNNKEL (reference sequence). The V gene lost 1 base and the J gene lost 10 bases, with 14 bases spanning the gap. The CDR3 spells CASSQVQGPTSPLHF. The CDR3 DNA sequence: TGTGCCAGCAGCCAAGTTCAGGGCCCCACCTCACCCCTCCACTTT.

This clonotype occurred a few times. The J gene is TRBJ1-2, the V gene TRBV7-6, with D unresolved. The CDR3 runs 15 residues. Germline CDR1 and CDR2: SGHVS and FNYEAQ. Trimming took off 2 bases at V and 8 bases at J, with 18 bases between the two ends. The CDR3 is CASSLRSGTPNGYTF. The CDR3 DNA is TGTGCCAGCAGCTTAAGGTCCGGCACCCCAAACGGCTACACCTTC. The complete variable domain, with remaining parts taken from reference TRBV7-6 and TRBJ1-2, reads GAGVSQSPRYKVTKRGQDVALRCDPISGHVSLYWYRQALGQGPEFLTYFNYEAQQDKSGLPNDRFSAERPEGSISTLTIQRTEQRDSAMYRCASSLRSGTPNGYTFGSGTRLTVV.

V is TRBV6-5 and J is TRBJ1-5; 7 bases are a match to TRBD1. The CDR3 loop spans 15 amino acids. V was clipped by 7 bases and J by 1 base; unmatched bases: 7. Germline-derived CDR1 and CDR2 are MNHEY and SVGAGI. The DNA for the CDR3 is TGTGCCAGCACCCGACAGGGTTGGAGCAATCAGCCCCAGCATTTT. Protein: CASTRQGWSNQPQHF.

CDR3 amino acids: CASSHKLGDTEAFF. Written as DNA, the CDR3 is TGCGCCAGCAGCCATAAACTAGGGGACACTGAAGCTTTCTTT. This rearrangement joins TRBV4-1 to TRBJ1-1; tentative D call: TRBD1 (5 bases). The CDR3 sequence is 14 residues long. The V end lost 3 bases, the J end lost 3 bases, and 11 bases lay between the germline ends. CDR1 is MGHRA and CDR2 is YSYEKL in the germline V gene.

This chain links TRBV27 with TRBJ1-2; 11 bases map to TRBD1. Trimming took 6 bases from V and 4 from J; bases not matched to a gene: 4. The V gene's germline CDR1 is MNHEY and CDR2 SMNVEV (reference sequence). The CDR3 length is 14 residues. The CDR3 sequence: CASSIGQGAYGYTF. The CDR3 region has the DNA TGTGCCAGCAGCATTGGACAGGGGGCCTATGGCTACACCTTC.